The sample holds one count of the clone carrying this TCR beta chain. This record belongs to a study of OX40 agonist ivuxolimab in advanced cancers. V was clipped by 2 bases and J by 3 bases, with 13 bases between them. Germline loops: CDR1 KGHSH, CDR2 LQKENI. The CDR3 runs to 15 residues. Generated by immunoSEQ multiplex PCR, the TCRdb table keeps only in-frame clones and is missing some. Among around 70,000 clones listed, roughly 88% were seen once. The source was CD4+ or CD8+ T cells sorted from blood, collected in a trial of the OX40 agonist ivuxolimab. The chain joins TRBV18 to TRBJ1-2; TRBD1 is a possible D gene (5 bases). This TCR was sampled from an adult with an advanced solid tumor such as melanoma, head and neck, liver or kidney cancer. The CDR3 sequence is CASSPEKGLYYGYTF. CDR3 in DNA: TGTGCCAGCTCACCAGAGAAGGGGCTCTACTATGGCTACACCTTC.